The T cell receptor beta chain described here comes from a study of blood T cell repertoires in COVID-19. Assay used: immunoSEQ multiplex PCR; TCRdb lists only in-frame clones, some missing. The sample includes approximately 18,000 clones, 80% to 90% seen only once; the top ten take about 17%. Germline values: CDR1 LGHDT, CDR2 YNNKEL (reference sequence). CDR3 length: 11 residues. The V end lost 5 bases, the J end lost 13 bases, and 12 bases lay between the germline ends. The V and J genes are TRBV3-1 (or the pseudogene TRBV3-2) and TRBJ2-1; tentative D call: TRBD1 (6 bases). This TCR was sampled from a human donor with active COVID-19. The donor label of this sample is uncertain. Sample: peripheral blood. The CDR3 is CASSTGTRQFF. The CDR3 region has the DNA TGTGCCAGCAGCACCGGGACAAGACAGTTCTTC.